The 20 T cell receptor beta chains presented below share a single source sample, sequenced in a study of regulatory T cells in long-lasting Graves disease. Time point described: newly diagnosed GD, antithyroid drugs for less than 3 months. The TCR library was prepared using RNA isolated from PBMCs. Relying on iRepertoire HTBI primers and Arm-PCR of CDR3 regions, the team built TCR beta libraries. One entry per CDR3 protein, called by TCRdb with MiXCR from the multiplex PCR reads. This sample carries 550,000 or so distinct CDR3 sequences, 12% of them seen once, and the ten largest clones take roughly 8.2%. These records were also assigned to another study, of T cells in Graves' hyperthyroidism and ophthalmopathy.

The sequencing here drew on peripheral blood mononuclear cells (PBMCs), taken at new diagnosis, from a patient treated with antithyroid drugs. The receptors were sampled from a woman in her twenties or thirties with Graves disease.

The V and J genes are TRBV28 and TRBJ1-1; unclear D gene. Trimming pared 3 bases from V and 4 bases from J, leaving 12 bases between. Germline CDR1 is MDHEN and CDR2 is SYDVKM. CDR3 length: 14 amino acids. As DNA, the CDR3 is TGTGCCAGCAGTTTCCCTATGACGGGCACTGAAGCTTTCTTT. It codes for CASSFPMTGTEAFF.

Comment on this clonotype: A much more abundant neighbour one base away suggests this may be a read error. DNA for the CDR3: TGTGCCAGCAGCCTTTCCCGGGCTTCTAATGAAAAACTGTTTTTT. This sequence encodes CASSLSRASNEKLFF. This sequence joins TRBV7-2 and TRBJ1-4; D unclear. V lost 5 bases and J lost 3, with 13 bases in between. The CDR3 is made up of 15 amino acids. Germline values: CDR1 SGHTA, CDR2 FQGNSA.

At least ten counts were recorded for this clonotype. The CDR3 region has the DNA TGTGCCAGCAGCCAAGATTCCGGCAGGCCAGAGGAAGCTTTCTTT. Residues: CASSQDSGRPEEAFF. This chain connects TRBV3-1 to TRBJ1-1, with no clear D. Germline CDR1 and CDR2: LGHDT and YNNKEL (reference sequence). Trimming cost V 0 bases and J 8 bases, with 16 bases left between them. The CDR3 has 15 amino acids.

This chain connects TRBV20-1 to TRBJ1-3; 8 nucleotides agree with TRBD1. The CDR3 runs to 14 residues. J gave up 2 bases and V 1 base, and 1 base lay outside the gene matches. CDR1 is DFQATT, CDR2 SNEGSKA, per germline (reference sequence). The CDR3 region has the DNA TGCAGTGCTAGAGGGACAGGGCCTGGAAACACCATATATTTT. This codes for CSARGTGPGNTIYF.

The chain couples TRBV4-1 to TRBJ1-6; 7 nucleotides agree with TRBD1. Per the germline V gene, CDR1 is MGHRA and CDR2 is YSYEKL. CDR3 length: 17 residues. Germline trimming cut 0 bases from V and 9 bases from J; bases unmatched to any gene: 11. CDR3 amino acids: CASSQEGLGTVSSPLHF. The CDR3 DNA follows: TGCGCCAGCAGCCAAGAAGGACTTGGGACAGTGAGTTCACCCCTCCACTTT.

This clonotype was recorded at least ten times. A junction boundary mismatches the germline segment, possibly from a read error. V and J are TRBV6-5 and TRBJ1-6; TRBD1 agrees at 7 bases. The CDR3 totals 17 residues. Germline loops: CDR1 MNHEY, CDR2 SVGAGI. The chain's CDR3 is CASSYPGTAAYNSPLHF. Written as DNA, the CDR3 is TGTGCCAGCAGTTACCCGGGGACAGCCGCCTACAATTCACCCCTCCACTTT.

The table lists this clonotype with many counts. The rearrangement joins TRBV6-1 to TRBJ2-5; D remains ambiguous. The length of the CDR3 is 14 residues. In germline, CDR1 is MNHNS, CDR2 SASEGT. V lost 6 bases to trimming and J lost 0 bases, with 11 bases between them. The CDR3 DNA follows: TGTGCCAGCAGCCCCCTGGTGTACCAAGAGACCCAGTACTTC. The encoded protein is CASSPLVYQETQYF.

This clonotype was observed many times. The V call is TRBV25-1, the J call TRBJ2-1, with TRBD2 matching 13 bases. The CDR3 is 18 residues long. Germline CDR1 MGHDK, CDR2 SYGVNS. The J segment lost 7 bases and the V segment lost 7 bases, leaving 16 bases of the junction unmatched. The CDR3 nucleotides read TGTGCCAGCAAAGATTCCGTACTAGCGGGAGGGCCAGGGAATGAGCAGTTCTTC. Its protein product is CASKDSVLAGGPGNEQFF.

This clonotype was counted ten times or more. V and J are TRBV20-1 and TRBJ2-7; TRBD1 aligns across 8 bases. The trim removed 3 bases at V and 0 bases at J, leaving 4 bases unmatched. Germline CDR1 DFQATT, CDR2 SNEGSKA (reference sequence). The CDR3 loop spans 14 amino acids. The CDR3 bases are TGCAGTGCTAGCCGGGACAGGAGCTCCTACGAGCAGTACTTC. It translates to CSASRDRSSYEQYF.

In this sample, this clonotype turned up many times. This chain uses TRBV11-2 with TRBJ2-1; D call uncertain. V dropped 1 base and J dropped 3 bases, with 13 bases sitting between them. This CDR3 is built from 16 residues. Per the germline V gene, CDR1 is SGHAT and CDR2 is FQNNGV. The CDR3 reads CASSLGEERRYNEQFF. In nucleotides, the CDR3 is TGTGCCAGCAGCTTAGGTGAAGAGCGACGCTACAATGAGCAGTTCTTC.

This clonotype was recorded a few times. The chain employs TRBV19 and TRBJ2-6; D possibly corresponds to TRBD2 (6 bases). This CDR3 has 13 residues. Germline lookup yields CDR1 LNHDA and CDR2 SQIVND (reference sequence). Trimming removed 11 bases from V and 1 base from J, with 9 bases in between. The CDR3 region is CAGRESGANVLTF. CDR3 nucleotides: TGTGCCGGTCGGGAGTCTGGGGCCAACGTCCTGACTTTC.

This clonotype was picked up many times. The CDR3 DNA sequence: TGCAGTGTAAGGCGTGGGCTAGCGGGAAAAGAGACCCAGTACTTC. Translated: CSVRRGLAGKETQYF. The rearrangement joins TRBV20-1 to TRBJ2-5; TRBD2 agrees at 9 bases. V gave up 7 bases and J gave up 3 bases; unmatched junction bases: 12. This CDR3 is 15 amino acids long. Germline V lookup: CDR1 DFQATT, CDR2 SNEGSKA (reference sequence).

This clonotype was seen at least ten times. The CDR3 spells CASSDRGRDSPLHF. As DNA, the CDR3 is TGTGCCAGCAGTGACAGGGGACGTGATTCACCCCTCCACTTT. The chain joins TRBV6-1 to TRBJ1-6; TRBD1 might be the D (6 bases). Germline V CDR1 and CDR2: MNHNS, SASEGT. V dropped 3 bases and J dropped 8 bases, with 11 bases sitting between them. The CDR3 is 14 residues long.

This clonotype was seen many times. The J gene is TRBJ2-7, the V gene TRBV27, with a weak D call TRBD1 (6 bases). V was pared by 0 bases and J by 3 bases, with 9 bases between. Germline CDR1 reads MNHEY; CDR2 reads SMNVEV (reference sequence). The CDR3 has 14 amino acids. The CDR3 spells CASSLSPDSYEQYF. The CDR3, as DNA: TGTGCCAGCAGTTTATCGCCGGACAGCTACGAGCAGTACTTC.

V and J are TRBV29-1 and TRBJ1-4; no clear D gene. This CDR3 has 13 residues. V gave up 5 bases and J gave up 4 bases, with 11 bases separating them. CDR1 and CDR2 (germline): SQVTM, ANQGSEA. CDR3 region: CSVMDRLNEKLFF. The CDR3 DNA reads as TGCAGCGTTATGGACCGCCTTAATGAAAAACTGTTTTTT.

The chain recombines TRBV18 with TRBJ1-1, with 7 bases matching TRBD1. CDR1 is KGHSH and CDR2 is LQKENI in the germline V gene. The CDR3 runs 15 residues. Trimming took 3 bases from V and 1 from J; bases not matched to a gene: 5. The CDR3 protein is CASSPDRAKNTEAFF. In nucleotides, the CDR3 is TGTGCCAGCTCACCCGACAGGGCGAAGAACACTGAAGCTTTCTTT.

This chain joins TRBV24-1 and TRBJ2-1; possible D gene TRBD1, 6 bases. Germline values: CDR1 KGHDR, CDR2 SFDVKD. Between the trimmed V and J ends, which lost 6 bases and 0 bases, there was a span of 11 bases. The CDR3 has 15 amino acids. CDR3 bases: TGTGCCACCAGTACCACAGGGAGCTCCTACAATGAGCAGTTCTTC. Translation: CATSTTGSSYNEQFF.

A note on this clonotype: A junction end diverges from the germline sequence, so it may reflect a read error. The CDR3 nucleotides are TGCAGCGTTCAGGATCGGGGGTGGACTGAAGCTTCCTTT. It encodes CSVQDRGWTEASF. The rearrangement uses TRBV29-1 and TRBJ1-1, with D possibly matching TRBD1 (5 bases). The CDR3 runs 13 residues. Germline CDR1 SQVTM, CDR2 ANQGSEA.

A single count supports this clonotype. This may be a read error, as it is one base from a much larger clone. The chain combines TRBV4-1 with TRBJ2-3; D remains ambiguous. This CDR3 has 14 residues. Germline V lookup: CDR1 MGHRA, CDR2 YSYEKL. Trimming left V 1 base short and J 2 bases short, with 7 bases between. In DNA form, the CDR3 reads TGCGCCAGCAGCCAAGGGGCCATCACAGATACGCAGTATTTT. Protein: CASSQGAITDTQYF.

This clonotype was picked up many times. V usage is TRBV6-2 or TRBV6-3 and J usage is TRBJ1-1, with D unclear. Germline V gene data show CDR1 as MNHEY and CDR2 as SVGEGT. The V and J ends lost 0 bases and 0 bases respectively, with 5 bases between them. CDR3 length: 14 residues. The CDR3 DNA reads TGTGCCAGCAGTTACTCTCGGTTGAACACTGAAGCTTTCTTT. As protein: CASSYSRLNTEAFF.